This TCR beta chain was captured by sequencing in a study of blood T cell repertoires in COVID-19. Study context: Italy, Spain and the United States were the sources of the convalescent and acute COVID-19 samples. T cells, B-cell-depleted T cells, or PBMCs provided the cDNA or gDNA that served as material.

Source study methods: Estimation of nucleated cell counts relied on the amplification of reference gene primers. Sequencing used immunoSEQ multiplex PCR; TCRdb keeps in-frame clones, though not all of them. Clonal size and the V and J genes are those of that table, whereas D and trimming came from the DNA. The sample lists 150,000 or so clones; 82% were seen once. CDR3 length: 14 residues. Germline V CDR1 and CDR2: SGHKS, YYEKEE (reference sequence). Trimming pared 0 bases from V and 5 bases from J, leaving 11 bases between. This TCR came from a human donor with acute or convalescent COVID-19. The donor label of this sample is uncertain. The chain combines TRBV5-5 with TRBJ1-1; D is undetermined. The sequenced material came from peripheral blood. Here the CDR3 DNA reads TGTGCCAGCAGCTTGGGAGCTCTGGAGACTGAAGCTTTCTTT. This gives the protein CASSLGALETEAFF.